The 23 T cell receptor beta chains below come from one sample, sequenced in a study of beta chain features in type 1 diabetes. Investigators reverse transcribed all isolated RNA, so they sequenced expressed TCRB transcripts. Profiled with immunoSEQ multiplex PCR; TCRdb holds only in-frame clones, not every one. In the table there are 100,000 to 150,000 clones, roughly 17% of which are singletons. Antigens of these TCRs are unknown. Whole-study results and caveats: Shorter TCRB CDR3s, moderately but significantly so, marked every one of the four CD4+ subsets in Type 1 diabetes patients.

Sequencing was performed on central memory CD4+ T cells from blood. The source is a man in his late teens or twenties with type 1 diabetes.

The table lists this clone with a few counts. The V gene is TRBV7-2, the J gene TRBJ2-1; tentative D call: TRBD2 (5 bases). Trimming left V 6 bases short and J 0 bases short, with 9 bases between. CDR3 size: 14 residues. Germline CDR1 reads SGHTA; CDR2 reads FQGNSA. DNA of the CDR3: TGTGCCAGCAGTTTCAGCGGCTCCTACAATGAGCAGTTCTTC. Its translation: CASSFSGSYNEQFF.

This clone was recorded a few times. V is TRBV28 and J is TRBJ2-7, with 12 positions matching TRBD1. CDR3 length: 15 amino acids. The V segment lost 7 bases and the J segment 11 bases; nucleotides outside the gene matches: 15. Germline values: CDR1 MDHEN, CDR2 SYDVKM. The CDR3 is CASTSSGTGGEDEYF. For the CDR3, the DNA is TGTGCCAGCACTTCCTCCGGGACAGGGGGCGAAGACGAGTACTTC. The full variable domain, completed using reference TRBV28 and TRBJ2-7, is DVKVTQSSRYLVKRTGEKVFLECVQDMDHENMFWYRQDPGLGLRLIYFSYDVKMKEKGDIPEGYSVSREKKERFSLILESASTNQTSMYLCASTSSGTGGEDEYFGPGTRLTVT.

This rearrangement joins TRBV28 to TRBJ1-5; 7 bases agree with TRBD1. J gave up 0 bases and V 3 bases, and 5 bases lay outside the gene matches. The CDR3 is 16 amino acids. The V gene's germline CDR1 is MDHEN and CDR2 SYDVKM. The CDR3 DNA reads as TGTGCCAGCAGTTTTGAGACAGGGATTAGCAATCAGCCCCAGCATTTT. It specifies CASSFETGISNQPQHF.

This clone occurred many times. This chain connects TRBV7-3 to TRBJ2-1; no firm D call. Trimming removed 5 bases from V and 5 bases from J, with 16 bases in between. Germline CDR1 SGHTA, CDR2 FQGTGA. CDR3 size: 15 residues. CDR3 nucleotide sequence: TGTGCCAGCAGCCCCGTTGGCCCTAGGGACAATGAGCAGTTCTTC. As protein: CASSPVGPRDNEQFF.

This clone was seen only a few times. The rearrangement uses TRBV7-9 and TRBJ1-2, with a possible D match to TRBD1 (5 bases). V was pared by 5 bases and J by 8 bases, with 12 bases between. The germline V gene encodes CDR1 SEHNR and CDR2 FQNEAQ (reference sequence). The CDR3 runs 12 residues. As DNA, the CDR3 is TGTGCCAGCAGCGGCAGGGTTGGAGGCTACACCTTC. Its translation: CASSGRVGGYTF.

Only a few counts were recorded for this clone. This rearrangement joins TRBV9 to TRBJ2-1; unclear D gene. The CDR3 has 16 residues. The V gene's germline CDR1 is SGDLS and CDR2 YYNGEE. V gave up 4 bases and J gave up 9 bases, with 23 bases separating them. Here the CDR3 reads CASSSQVGVGSGEQFF. The CDR3 region has the DNA TGTGCCAGCAGCTCCCAGGTGGGTGTAGGATCCGGTGAGCAGTTCTTC.

This chain connects TRBV21-1 to TRBJ2-4; the table's D gene call, TRBD1, was not cross checked with the DNA. TRBV21-1 is deemed a pseudogene. CDR3 length: 8 amino acids. The CDR3 here is CAKDRGRF. The CDR3 bases are TGTGCCAAAGACAGGGGCCGCTTC.

This clone has a handful of counts. This chain joins TRBV2 and TRBJ2-5; unclear D gene. Per the germline V gene, CDR1 is SNHLY and CDR2 is FYNNEI. V was cut by 7 bases and J by 0 bases, with 3 bases left in between. The CDR3 spans 11 residues. The CDR3 DNA reads as TGTGCCAGCAAGTACCAAGAGACCCAGTACTTC. This encodes CASKYQETQYF.

This clone was observed a few times. The chain employs TRBV28 and TRBJ1-2; D gene unclear. The CDR3 runs 13 residues. V lost 4 bases, J lost 7 bases, and 13 bases lay in between. CDR1 is MDHEN and CDR2 is SYDVKM in the germline V gene. Here the CDR3 reads CASSSSRFRGYTF. CDR3 coding DNA: TGTGCCAGCAGTTCCTCCCGGTTTCGTGGCTACACCTTC.

This rearrangement joins TRBV27 to TRBJ2-5, with 9 bases lining up with TRBD1. The CDR3 runs to 13 residues. Germline loops: CDR1 MNHEY, CDR2 SMNVEV (reference sequence). The V segment lost 4 bases and the J segment 5 bases; nucleotides outside the gene matches: 2. This chain's CDR3 is CASSYGQGETQYF. DNA for the CDR3: TGTGCCAGCAGTTACGGACAGGGGGAGACCCAGTACTTC.

CDR3 DNA sequence: TGTGCCAGCTCGCCCGCGGGCGGCTACTCCTACGAGCAGTACTTC. Translation gives CASSPAGGYSYEQYF. The chain carries TRBV18 and TRBJ2-7, with a possible D match to TRBD2 (5 bases). The CDR3 contains 15 residues. Germline V gene sequence: CDR1 KGHSH, CDR2 LQKENI. V was pared by 6 bases and J by 0 bases, with 15 bases between.

The V and J genes are TRBV7-9 and TRBJ2-4; D is possibly TRBD1 (6 bases). This CDR3 has 18 amino acids. Trimming left V 6 bases short and J 2 bases short, with 23 bases between. Germline V lookup: CDR1 SEHNR, CDR2 FQNEAQ (reference sequence). The CDR3 reads CASRLGQGRLLTKNIQYF. Written as DNA, the CDR3 is TGTGCCAGCAGGCTTGGGCAGGGGCGCCTTTTGACCAAAAACATTCAGTACTTC. Combining the CDR3 with reference TRBV7-9 and TRBJ2-4 gives the whole variable domain DTGVSQNPRHKITKRGQNVTFRCDPISEHNRLYWYRQTLGQGPEFLTYFQNEAQLEKSRLLSDRFSAERPKGSFSTLEIQRTEQGDSAMYLCASRLGQGRLLTKNIQYFGAGTRLSVL.

The rearrangement links TRBV27 to TRBJ1-5; D perhaps matches TRBD1 (5 bases). Germline loops: CDR1 MNHEY, CDR2 SMNVEV (reference sequence). The V gene lost 9 bases and the J gene lost 1 base, with 13 bases spanning the gap. This CDR3 spans 14 amino acids. The CDR3 reads CASSRVQSNQPQHF. The CDR3 DNA sequence: TGTGCCAGTTCCAGGGTCCAGAGCAATCAGCCCCAGCATTTT.

The CDR3 bases are TGTGCCAGCAGCGTATTGGGGACAGGACAAGAGACCCAGTACTTC. This encodes CASSVLGTGQETQYF. The genes are TRBV9 and TRBJ2-5; 8 nucleotides agree with TRBD1. After removal of 1 base from V and 2 bases from J, the junction contained 4 bases not matched to a gene. The CDR3 totals 15 residues. Per germline, CDR1 SGDLS and CDR2 YYNGEE.

This clone was counted ten times or more. V gene TRBV29-1 combines with J gene TRBJ2-1; 9 bases match TRBD1. Germline CDR1 and CDR2: SQVTM and ANQGSEA. The ends lost 6 bases at V and 2 bases at J; junction bases unmatched: 2. This CDR3 region has 13 residues. CDR3 nucleotides: TGCAGCGTACAGGGGGCCACCTACAATGAGCAGTTCTTC. Encoded protein: CSVQGATYNEQFF.

The chain has TRBV14 and TRBJ2-3; no reliable D call. Germline-derived CDR1 and CDR2 are SGHDN and FVKESK. Trimming shortened V by 1 base and J by 3 bases, and 8 bases separated the two germline ends. The CDR3 contains 14 residues. The CDR3 sequence: CASSQGWQTDTQYF. The CDR3 nucleotides read TGTGCCAGCAGCCAAGGGTGGCAGACAGATACGCAGTATTTT.

The chain employs TRBV14 and TRBJ2-7; D ambiguous. The ends were cut back, 1 base at V and 8 bases at J, with 9 bases in the middle. The CDR3 spans 12 residues. Germline CDR1 SGHDN, CDR2 FVKESK. This CDR3 is CASSQGFLQQYF. In nucleotides, the CDR3 is TGTGCCAGCAGCCAAGGTTTCCTGCAGCAGTACTTC.

CDR3 nucleotides: TGTGCCAGCAGCTTAGGGTATTTGGGGGACACTGAAGCTTTCTTT. This sequence encodes CASSLGYLGDTEAFF. This chain joins TRBV7-2 and TRBJ1-1; D may be TRBD1 (5 bases). Trimming stripped 1 base from V and 3 bases from J, with 12 bases between. Germline V gene lookup returns CDR1 SGHTA and CDR2 FQGNSA. The CDR3 length is 15 residues.

The rearrangement uses TRBV18 and TRBJ2-3; 8 bases fit TRBD2. Germline V lookup: CDR1 KGHSH, CDR2 LQKENI. The CDR3 has 16 residues. The V gene end was trimmed by 1 base and the J gene end by 2 bases; junction bases not matched to a gene: 5. The DNA for the CDR3 is TGTGCCAGCTCACCACTAGCGGGGCTACTCACAGATACGCAGTATTTT. Encoded protein: CASSPLAGLLTDTQYF.

This clone has a count of ten or more. Other DNA sequences in the same sample also yield this CDR3. The chain has TRBV29-1 and TRBJ2-3, with D possibly being TRBD1 or TRBD2 (5 bases each). Germline V lookup: CDR1 SQVTM, CDR2 ANQGSEA. This CDR3 spans 13 amino acids. V was shortened by 3 bases and J by 1 base, with 8 bases between the two germline ends. In nucleotides, the CDR3 is TGCAGCGTTGACAGAGGGGGCACAGATACGCAGTATTTT. Protein product: CSVDRGGTDTQYF.

J is TRBJ2-7 and V is TRBV27; D may be TRBD2 (6 bases). Trimming took 5 bases from V and 3 from J, leaving 14 bases between them. Germline lookup yields CDR1 MNHEY and CDR2 SMNVEV (reference sequence). This CDR3 is 14 amino acids long. CDR3: CASSPEGGIYEQYF. The DNA of the CDR3 is TGTGCCAGCAGTCCCGAAGGAGGGATCTACGAGCAGTACTTC.

The chain has TRBV30 and TRBJ2-1; TRBD1 might be the D (8 bases). Germline V CDR1 and CDR2: GTSNPN, SVGIG (reference sequence). Trimming took off 4 bases at V and 3 bases at J, with 16 bases between the two ends. This CDR3 region has 15 residues. The CDR3 region has the DNA TGTGCCTGGACCGCGGGGGACAGGAGCTACAATGAGCAGTTCTTC. This translates into CAWTAGDRSYNEQFF.

This clone was found a few times. The CDR3 region has the DNA TGCAGCGTGAGGACAGGGAGGACTAATGAAAAACTGTTTTTT. It specifies CSVRTGRTNEKLFF. The chain employs TRBV29-1 and TRBJ1-4, with TRBD1 matching 8 bases. CDR1 and CDR2 (germline): SQVTM, ANQGSEA. The CDR3 has 14 residues. V shed 6 bases, J shed 2 bases, and the junction held 5 bases outside the gene matches. The full variable domain, rest sourced from reference TRBV29-1 and TRBJ1-4, is SAVISQKPSRDICQRGTSLTIQCQVDSQVTMMFWYRQQPGQSLTLIATANQGSEATYESGFVIDKFPISRPNLTFSTLTVSNMSPEDSSIYLCSVRTGRTNEKLFFGSGTQLSVL.